Listed here are 9 T cell receptor beta chains from one sample, sequenced in a study of T cell clonality in common variable immunodeficiency. Using immunoSEQ multiplex PCR, the repertoire was profiled, and TCRdb retains in-frame clones only, with some absent. Sampling found under 45,000 clones, none seen once. The sample taken for sequencing was peripheral blood mononuclear cells. These receptors came from a person aged 18 to 70 in good health.

This clone was detected only a few times. Read sequence stops 3 residues before the CDR3 end, and the germline J gene provides the missing end. The chain joins TRBV13 to TRBJ2-3; tentative D call: TRBD2 (7 bases). The CDR3 contains 13 residues. Germline V gene sequence: CDR1 PRHDT, CDR2 FYEKMQ (reference sequence). Incomplete CDR3 DNA: TGTGCCAGCAGCCTGGAGGGGGGGGAGACG. The encoded protein is CASSLEGGET. The complete CDR3 sequence is CASSLEGGETQYF.

In its sample, this clone was seen many times. The sequence runs out 3 residues before the end of the CDR3; the remainder is reconstructed from the germline J gene. The chain recombines TRBV20-1 with TRBJ1-2; D is ambiguous. Trimming stripped 0 bases from V and 6 bases from J, with 23 bases between. The germline V gene has CDR1 DFQATT and CDR2 SNEGSKA (reference sequence). This CDR3 region has 17 residues. The CDR3 DNA, read in part, is TGCAGTGCTAGAGATGTTAGAGCTGGCCTTAGACAAGATGGC. Protein product: CSARDVRAGLRQDG. The entire CDR3 protein is CSARDVRAGLRQDGYTF.

Regarding this clone: The CDR3 end is not reached by the read, which stops 3 residues before it; the germline J gene fills it in. V is TRBV2 and J is TRBJ2-3; 8 nucleotides agree with TRBD1. Germline V gives CDR1 SNHLY, CDR2 FYNNEI. The CDR3 loop spans 16 amino acids. CDR3 residues: CASSASIGQGQETQYF. The covered CDR3 bases are TGTGCCAGCAGCGCGAGCATAGGACAGGGACAAGAGACG. Drawing the rest from reference TRBV2 and TRBJ2-3, the complete variable domain is EPEVTQTPSHQVTQMGQEVILRCVPISNHLYFYWYRQILGQKVEFLVSFYNNEISEKSEIFDDQFSVERPDGSNFTLKIRSTKLEDSAMYFCASSASIGQGQETQYFGPGTRLTVL.

Many counts were recorded for this clone. The read ends 3 residues early relative to the CDR3; the germline J gene fills the gap. The chain combines TRBV10-3 with TRBJ1-1, with TRBD1 matching 8 bases. With V trimmed by 3 bases and J by 5 bases, 8 bases remained unmatched. The CDR3 extends over 15 amino acids. The germline CDR1 and CDR2 sequences are ENHRY and SYGVKD. The CDR3 loop is CAISDPTGVETEAFF. CDR3 DNA (partial): TGTGCCATCAGTGACCCGACAGGGGTCGAAACTGAA.

About this clone: The read ends 3 residues early relative to the CDR3; the germline J gene fills the gap. The chain combines TRBV18 with TRBJ2-2; TRBD2 aligns across 12 bases. Germline CDR1 reads KGHSH; CDR2 reads LQKENI. The CDR3 contains 16 residues. V trimming: 5 bases; J trimming: 3 bases; junction bases outside the gene matches: 4. The CDR3 is CASSSTSGRDTGELFF. Partial CDR3 DNA: TGTGCCAGCTCATCGACTAGCGGGAGAGACACCGGGGAG.

This clone was counted many times. The CDR3 extends 3 residues past the end of the read, so its final part is completed from the germline J gene. The gene calls are TRBV5-1 and TRBJ1-1, with 8 bases lining up with TRBD1. V shed 2 bases, J shed 0 bases, and the junction held 6 bases outside the gene matches. CDR3 length: 16 amino acids. Germline-derived CDR1 and CDR2 are SGHRS and YFSETQ. CDR3 bases read: TGCGCCAGCAGCTTACAGGGGGGCCTGATGAACACTGAA. It yields the protein CASSLQGGLMNTE. The full CDR3 is CASSLQGGLMNTEAFF.

This clone was counted many times. Read data end 3 residues before the CDR3 end; the end is taken from the germline J gene. The rearrangement uses TRBV28 and TRBJ2-7; D is unclear. The CDR3 runs 13 residues. V was pared by 4 bases and J by 4 bases, with 11 bases between. Germline V gene lookup returns CDR1 MDHEN and CDR2 SYDVKM. The covered CDR3 bases are TGTGCCAGCAGTTCCCACAGCCTTTACGAG. Protein sequence: CASSSHSLYE. In full, the CDR3 reads CASSSHSLYEQYF.

This clone was observed many times. The sequence runs out 3 residues before the end of the CDR3; the remainder is reconstructed from the germline J gene. The rearrangement joins TRBV6-4 to TRBJ1-3; TRBD1 agrees at 9 bases. This CDR3 is 19 amino acids long. Germline V lookup: CDR1 MRHNA, CDR2 SNTAGT. Unmatched junction bases numbered 9, after V lost 0 bases and J lost 0 bases. The CDR3 sequence is CASSDSGTGFSGSGNTIYF. Incomplete CDR3 DNA: TGTGCCAGCAGTGACTCCGGGACAGGGTTTTCGGGCTCTGGAAACACC.

By frequency in the sample, this clone is medium-sized. CDR3 bases read: TGTGCCAGCAGCTCCGGGACAGTGTACCAAGAGACC. It encodes CASSSGTVYQET. The CDR3 reads in full as CASSSGTVYQETQYF. The chain joins TRBV7-3 to TRBJ2-5; 7 bases agree with TRBD1. The CDR3 goes on 3 residues after the read ends, and that part is filled in from the germline J gene. Trimming removed 4 bases from V and 0 bases from J; junction bases left unmatched: 5. Germline loops: CDR1 SGHTA, CDR2 FQGTGA. The CDR3 is made up of 15 amino acids.